This T cell receptor beta chain was observed in a study of molecular identifiers for immune sequencing clone quantification. About the research overall: In replicates, RNA taken from around 20,000 or 100,000 naive CD8 cells was divided five ways, and four portions underwent sequencing. Study findings and constraints: Investigators reportedly could detect spiked Jurkat TCR RNA from one cell among 1.1 million or so naive cells. Barcode sharing among identical TCR molecules could make large clones appear smaller.

Judged by abundance, this clonotype is medium-sized. Its antigen is undetermined. The CDR3 loop spans 13 amino acids. Germline V gene data show CDR1 as SQVTM and CDR2 as ANQGSEA. V lost 3 bases and J lost 1, with 6 bases in between. Bulk TCR library preparation followed previously described methods with listed TCR primers. Each CDR3 protein gets one entry after TCRdb re-called the PCR reads with MiXCR. The sample holds roughly 12,000 distinct CDR3 sequences, 15% to 20% seen once. The receptor's source is a human donor in good health. Some libraries in this study had Jurkat cell RNA spiked in. The genes are TRBV29-1 and TRBJ2-2, with D maybe TRBD2 (5 bases). The source material was naive CD8+ T cells from blood, with Jurkat cell RNA spiked in. The subset is: FACS-sorted CD8+CD4-CCR7+CD45RA+ naive T cells. CDR3 bases: TGCAGCGTTGACGGGAAGAACACCGGGGAGCTGTTTTTT. It specifies CSVDGKNTGELFF.